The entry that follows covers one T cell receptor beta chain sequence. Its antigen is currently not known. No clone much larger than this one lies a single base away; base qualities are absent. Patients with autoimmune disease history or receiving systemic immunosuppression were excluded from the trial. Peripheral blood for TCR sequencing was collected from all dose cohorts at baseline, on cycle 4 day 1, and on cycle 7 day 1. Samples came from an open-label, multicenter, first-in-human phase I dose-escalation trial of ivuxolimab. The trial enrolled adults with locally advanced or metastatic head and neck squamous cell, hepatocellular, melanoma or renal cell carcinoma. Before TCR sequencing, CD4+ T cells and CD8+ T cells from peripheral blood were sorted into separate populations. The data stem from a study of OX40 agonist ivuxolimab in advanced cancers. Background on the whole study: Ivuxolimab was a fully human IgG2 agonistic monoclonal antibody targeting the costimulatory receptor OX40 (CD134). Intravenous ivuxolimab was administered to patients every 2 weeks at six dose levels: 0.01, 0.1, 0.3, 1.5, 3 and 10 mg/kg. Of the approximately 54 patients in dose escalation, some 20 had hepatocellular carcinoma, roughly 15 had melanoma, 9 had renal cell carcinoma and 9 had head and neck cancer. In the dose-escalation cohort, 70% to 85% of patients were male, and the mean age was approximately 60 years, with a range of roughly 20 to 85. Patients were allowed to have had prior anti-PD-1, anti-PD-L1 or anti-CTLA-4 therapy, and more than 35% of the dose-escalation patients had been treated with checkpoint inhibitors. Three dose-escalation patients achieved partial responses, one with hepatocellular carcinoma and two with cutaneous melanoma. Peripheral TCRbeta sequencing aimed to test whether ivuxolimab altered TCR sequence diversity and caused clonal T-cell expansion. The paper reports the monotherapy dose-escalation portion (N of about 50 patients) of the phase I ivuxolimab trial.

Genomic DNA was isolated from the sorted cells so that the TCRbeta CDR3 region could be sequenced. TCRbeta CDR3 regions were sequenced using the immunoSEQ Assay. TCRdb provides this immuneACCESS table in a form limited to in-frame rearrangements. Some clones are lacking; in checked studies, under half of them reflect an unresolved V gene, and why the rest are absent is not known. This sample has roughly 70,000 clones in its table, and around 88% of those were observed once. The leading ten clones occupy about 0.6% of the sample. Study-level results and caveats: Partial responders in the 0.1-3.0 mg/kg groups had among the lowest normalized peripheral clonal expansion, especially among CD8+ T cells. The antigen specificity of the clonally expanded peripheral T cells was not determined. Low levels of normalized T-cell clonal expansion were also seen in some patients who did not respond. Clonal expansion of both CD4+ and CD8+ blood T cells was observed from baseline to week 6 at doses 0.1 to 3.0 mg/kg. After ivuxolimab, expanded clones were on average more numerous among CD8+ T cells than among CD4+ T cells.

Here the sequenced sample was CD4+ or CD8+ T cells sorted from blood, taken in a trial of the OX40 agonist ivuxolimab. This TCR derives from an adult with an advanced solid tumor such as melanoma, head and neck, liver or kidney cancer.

The DNA sequence is given as TGTGCCAGCAGCCCACAAAAAGAAGGGTCGTTCAATTCACCCCTCCACTTT. Its protein is CASSPQKEGSFNSPLHF. Here the chain combines TRBV13 and TRBJ1-6; no D gene is confidently identified. In the germline V gene (reference sequence), CDR1 corresponds to PRHDT and CDR2 to FYEKMQ. V and J are truncated by 5 bases and 7 bases respectively, leaving an intervening sequence of 21 bases. From the cysteine through the phenylalanine, the CDR3 covers 17 amino acids. Here the CDR3 DNA is all that survives: 51 bases in frame from base 1.